This T cell receptor beta chain emerged from a study of blood T cells in healthy people across ages. Sample-barcoded 5' priming and a J-beta primer mix drove a second PCR of roughly 6 to 12 cycles. TCRdb reanalysed the 5' RACE reads using MiXCR and keeps one entry per CDR3 protein. The sample lists more than 900,000 distinct CDR3 sequences; 25% to 30% were seen once. The CDR3 has 17 amino acids. Unmatched junction bases numbered 6, after V lost 2 bases and J lost 5 bases. Germline V gene sequence: CDR1 SGHTA, CDR2 FQGNSA. This clonotype was observed many times. This same sample was also taken into another study, of T cells of mothers and their children. Turning to that study: A few mothers and their six children, all healthy Caucasians, donated.

V is TRBV7-2 and J is TRBJ2-5, with TRBD2 matching 15 bases. This receptor was obtained from a woman between 40 and 50 years old in good health. Input material: blood. In DNA form, the CDR3 reads TGTGCCAGCAGCTTACCCGGACTAGCGGGGGGGCGGGAGACCCAGTACTTC. This encodes CASSLPGLAGGRETQYF.